This T cell receptor (beta chain) comes out of a study of blood T cells in healthy people across ages. Overall study findings and caveats: Naive T cell percentage and TCR beta diversity correlated strongly. Per million T cells, TCR beta diversity dropped about linearly as age rose. More naive CD4+ cells and higher diversity were found in long-lived than in aged donors.

The second PCR ran 7 to 11 cycles with a sample-barcoded 5' primer and J-beta primers. Every molecule of cDNA carried a tag from a template-switch adaptor with 12 random nucleotides. TCRdb itself ran the 5' RACE reads through MiXCR, one entry per CDR3 protein. The data hold about 1,500,000 distinct CDR3 sequences, with 28% observed a single time. The V end lost 3 bases, the J end lost 0 bases, and 11 bases lay between the germline ends. This CDR3 comprises 14 residues. Germline CDR1 reads SQVTM; CDR2 reads ANQGSEA. For this clonotype: The antigen is not known.

The sequenced material came from blood. This rearrangement joins TRBV29-1 to TRBJ1-1; D is possibly TRBD1 (5 bases). The sequence came from a woman aged 25-40 years in good health. The CDR3 protein is CSVDRGTMNTEAFF. The CDR3 bases are TGCAGCGTTGATCGGGGGACCATGAACACTGAAGCTTTCTTT.